This entry features one T cell receptor (beta chain) sequence. Its antigen remains unknown. The data derive from a study of cytomegalovirus exposure and HLA in healthy donors. Regarding the study as a whole: The HLA-A and HLA-B alleles of most subjects were reportedly predicted accurately from TCR beta sequences. What a later analysis showed was that several of the most significant clusters appeared linked to common viral pathogens. A later analysis associated 15,000 to 20,000 TCR beta sequences with HLA alleles at a 0.05 false discovery rate.

Nominally healthy donors were sampled, though unrecorded immune exposures were likely. Primers included in the PCR were 60 Vbeta and 13 Jbeta primers. The method was immunoSEQ multiplex PCR; TCRdb's version includes in-frame clones alone and lacks a portion of them. The repertoire includes around 63,000 clones, about 82% of them detected once, and around 2.9% sits in the top ten. The receptor's source is a woman in her 30s in good health and CMV-seronegative. Specimen: PBMCs.

CDR3 sequence reads: CSVVGQGLETQYF. The CDR3 region has the DNA TGCAGCGTTGTCGGGCAGGGGCTGGAGACCCAGTACTTC. The chain employs TRBV29-1 and TRBJ2-5, with D possibly TRBD1 on 6 matching bases. The CDR3 totals 13 residues. Germline V gene data show CDR1 as SQVTM and CDR2 as ANQGSEA. V lost 4 bases and J lost 5, with 14 bases in between. Using reference TRBV29-1 and TRBJ2-5 for the parts outside the CDR3, the full variable domain is SAVISQKPSRDICQRGTSLTIQCQVDSQVTMMFWYRQQPGQSLTLIATANQGSEATYESGFVIDKFPISRPNLTFSTLTVSNMSPEDSSIYLCSVVGQGLETQYFGPGTRLLVL.